The 27 T cell receptor beta chains below were found in one sample sequenced in a study of response to subunit inactivated influenza vaccine. TCRdb reprocessed the RT-PCR reads via MiXCR and lists one record per CDR3 protein. The table shows fewer than 600,000 distinct CDR3 sequences, with about 7.2% occurring only once. The material sequenced was PBMCs from blood, taken about 24 months after vaccination. The source of these receptors is a man aged 45 to 75 who received an inactivated influenza vaccine.

The rearrangement joins TRBV11-1 to TRBJ2-1; TRBD1 matches at 8 bases. Germline trimming cut 8 bases from V and 0 bases from J; bases unmatched to any gene: 6. Germline CDR1 SGHAT, CDR2 FQDESV (reference sequence). CDR3 length: 15 residues. For the CDR3, the DNA is TGTGCCAGCTTTACCGGGACAGGCTCCTACAATGAGCAGTTCTTC. Its protein product is CASFTGTGSYNEQFF.

This clonotype was detected a few times. CDR3 sequence (DNA): TGCAGTGCTAGAGAGTTCAGGAGCACAGATACGCAGTATTTT. It specifies CSAREFRSTDTQYF. The gene calls are TRBV20-1 and TRBJ2-3; D is undetermined. Deletions cut 0 bases from V and 0 bases from J, with 7 bases between. Looked up from germline, CDR1 is DFQATT and CDR2 is SNEGSKA (reference sequence). There are 14 residues in the CDR3.

This clonotype was observed many times. V and J are TRBV4-1 and TRBJ2-1, with no clear D. This CDR3 region has 17 residues. V gave up 1 base and J gave up 5 bases, with 18 bases separating them. CDR1 and CDR2 (germline): MGHRA, YSYEKL. As DNA, the CDR3 is TGCGCCAGCAGCCAAGGAGTTGCGACACGATCGAACAATGAGCAGTTCTTC. As protein: CASSQGVATRSNNEQFF.

In nucleotides, the CDR3 is TGTGCCAGCAGCGTGACAGTTGGCTACACCTTC. It is translated as CASSVTVGYTF. The chain uses TRBV11-2 and TRBJ1-2; D possibly corresponds to TRBD1 (5 bases). Trimming pared 5 bases from V and 7 bases from J, leaving 8 bases between. Germline CDR1 and CDR2: SGHAT and FQNNGV. This CDR3 spans 11 amino acids.

This clonotype was detected many times. The rearrangement links TRBV14 to TRBJ2-1; TRBD2 matches 7 bases. After removal of 2 bases from V and 0 bases from J, the junction contained 4 bases not matched to a gene. Germline V gene sequence: CDR1 SGHDN, CDR2 FVKESK. CDR3 length equals 16 residues. CDR3 sequence (DNA): TGTGCCAGCAGCCAATCCGGCGGGAGCTCCTACAATGAGCAGTTCTTC. Residues: CASSQSGGSSYNEQFF.

The gene calls are TRBV10-2 and TRBJ1-2, with D perhaps matching TRBD1 (6 bases). This CDR3 has 13 amino acids. The germline V and J ends were trimmed by 6 bases and 0 bases, with 8 bases remaining between them. CDR1 and CDR2 from the germline V gene are WSHSY and SAAADI. CDR3 in DNA: TGCGCCAGCAGGGACAGCGCTAACTATGGCTACACCTTC. Translated, it gives CASRDSANYGYTF.

This clonotype was counted ten times or more. This chain links TRBV9 with TRBJ2-2; 8 bases line up with TRBD2. The J segment lost 6 bases and the V segment lost 3 bases, leaving 7 bases of the junction unmatched. Germline-derived CDR1 and CDR2 are SGDLS and YYNGEE. The CDR3 runs 15 residues. The CDR3 region has the DNA TGTGCCAGCAGCGCGAGCGGGGGTCAAGCCGGGGAGCTGTTTTTT. Encoded protein: CASSASGGQAGELFF.

A few counts support this clonotype. The chain couples TRBV24-1 to TRBJ2-7, with a weak D call TRBD2 (5 bases). Trimming removed 10 bases from V and 1 base from J, with 19 bases in between. The CDR3 is made up of 15 amino acids. CDR1 is KGHDR and CDR2 is SFDVKD in the germline V gene. CDR3 nucleotides: TGTGCCACTCATGATTTACGGGGTAGTTCCTACGAGCAGTACTTC. It specifies CATHDLRGSSYEQYF.

This chain links TRBV25-1 with TRBJ2-1, with D perhaps TRBD2 (6 bases). With 3 bases removed from V and 15 bases from J, the gap between germline ends came to 12 bases. The germline gives CDR1 MGHDK, CDR2 SYGVNS. The CDR3 extends over 11 amino acids. The CDR3 spells CASSDRETRFF. The CDR3 DNA is TGTGCCAGCAGTGACCGGGAGACCCGGTTCTTC.

At least ten counts were recorded for this clonotype. This chain's CDR3 is CASSREKFSDYNSPLHF. The CDR3 DNA sequence: TGTGCCAGCAGCCGAGAAAAATTCAGCGATTATAATTCACCCCTCCACTTT. This rearrangement joins TRBV4-2 to TRBJ1-6; no definite D call. CDR3 length: 17 amino acids. Germline CDR1 is LGHNA and CDR2 is YNFKEQ. Trimming stripped 4 bases from V and 4 bases from J, with 17 bases between.

This clonotype was seen ten or more times. The chain joins TRBV5-5 to TRBJ2-1; D call uncertain. Germline CDR1 and CDR2: SGHKS and YYEKEE (reference sequence). Trimming stripped 0 bases from V and 12 bases from J, with 10 bases between. This CDR3 contains 12 residues. The CDR3 sequence: CASSLDGDSQFF. The CDR3 DNA reads as TGTGCCAGCAGCTTGGATGGCGATTCGCAGTTCTTC.

There are many counts of this clonotype. V and J are TRBV12-3 or TRBV12-4 and TRBJ1-4; D is possibly TRBD1 (6 bases). This CDR3 comprises 17 residues. The V gene lost 3 bases and the J gene lost 3 bases, with 17 bases spanning the gap. The CDR3 DNA is TGTGCCAGCAGTTTTTCGTGGGGGCGGGAGTCTAATGAAAAACTGTTTTTT. Translated: CASSFSWGRESNEKLFF.

The gene calls are TRBV12-3 or TRBV12-4 and TRBJ2-5; D is uncertain. CDR3 length: 14 residues. V lost 5 bases and J 4 bases, leaving 14 bases between the germline ends. In DNA, the CDR3 is TGTGCCAGCAGTGCCGCGGTCTTCCGAGAGACCCAGTACTTC. Its translation is CASSAAVFRETQYF.

The rearrangement uses TRBV10-3 and TRBJ1-1, with D possibly being TRBD1 (6 bases). V lost 4 bases to trimming and J lost 2 bases, with 11 bases between them. The CDR3 totals 14 residues. Germline V gives CDR1 ENHRY, CDR2 SYGVKD. The chain's CDR3 is CAISAAGANTEAFF. For the CDR3, the DNA is TGTGCCATCAGTGCGGCGGGGGCCAACACTGAAGCTTTCTTT.

This clonotype showed up many times. The chain uses TRBV7-2 and TRBJ2-5, with D unresolved. Germline V gives CDR1 SGHTA, CDR2 FQGNSA. The V gene lost 1 base and the J gene lost 5 bases, with 8 bases spanning the gap. CDR3 length: 13 amino acids. The CDR3 nucleotides read TGTGCCAGCAGCTTAGGGATTATGGAGACCCAGTACTTC. Its protein is CASSLGIMETQYF. The whole variable domain, remainder taken from reference TRBV7-2 and TRBJ2-5, is GAGVSQSPSNKVTEKGKDVELRCDPISGHTALYWYRQSLGQGLEFLIYFQGNSAPDKSGLPSDRFSAERTGGSVSTLTIQRTQQEDSAVYLCASSLGIMETQYFGPGTRLLVL.

On this clonotype itself: A much larger clone is a single base away; this may be a read error. The chain links TRBV6-5 to TRBJ2-1, with D perhaps TRBD1 (6 bases). There are 16 residues in the CDR3. The V end was cut by 0 bases, the J end by 5 bases, with 14 bases between. The germline gives CDR1 MNHEY, CDR2 SVGAGI. The CDR3 protein is CASSYSGRGGHNEQFF. DNA of the CDR3: TGTGCCAGCAGTTACTCGGGGAGAGGGGGTCACAATGAGCAGTTCTTC.

At least ten counts were recorded for this clonotype. The V gene is TRBV4-2, the J gene TRBJ1-3; the D is unclear. Germline assignment: CDR1 LGHNA and CDR2 YNFKEQ. Trimming cost V 7 bases and J 0 bases, with 13 bases left between them. CDR3 length: 15 residues. CDR3 amino acids: CASISSAGSGNTIYF. The CDR3 DNA sequence: TGTGCCAGCATCAGCTCTGCCGGCTCTGGAAACACCATATATTTT.

This clonotype was detected many times. The chain links TRBV3-1 to TRBJ2-7; TRBD2 agrees at 10 bases. V lost 3 bases to trimming and J lost 1 base; unmatched junction nucleotides: 3. There are 15 residues in the CDR3. Germline V CDR1 and CDR2: LGHDT, YNNKEL (reference sequence). The CDR3 nucleotides are TGTGCCAGCAGCCAGGGACTAGCGAGATCCTACGAGCAGTACTTC. This translates into CASSQGLARSYEQYF.

In nucleotides, the CDR3 is TGCGCCAGCAGCCCTGGGTGGGGGGGATCAGATACGCAGTATTTT. Protein sequence: CASSPGWGGSDTQYF. The V call is TRBV4-1, the J call TRBJ2-3, with 7 bases identical to TRBD2. The junction had 8 bases not matched to a gene; V was cut back by 4 bases and J by 4 bases. CDR3 length equals 15 residues. CDR1 and CDR2 from the germline V gene are MGHRA and YSYEKL.

This clonotype was seen more than once but under ten times. The chain has TRBV7-2 and TRBJ2-3, with D perhaps TRBD2 (6 bases). With 1 base removed from V and 4 bases from J, the gap between germline ends came to 9 bases. Germline CDR1 reads SGHTA; CDR2 reads FQGNSA. This CDR3 is 14 amino acids long. The CDR3 loop is CASSLGASADTQYF. The CDR3 bases are TGTGCCAGCAGCTTAGGCGCTAGCGCAGATACGCAGTATTTT.

The V gene is TRBV5-1, the J gene TRBJ2-7, with D unclear. Between the trimmed V and J ends, which lost 6 bases and 0 bases, there was a span of 19 bases. CDR1 and CDR2 (germline): SGHRS, YFSETQ. The CDR3 covers 16 residues. The CDR3 region is CASTLRHSSSSYEQYF. The CDR3, as DNA: TGCGCCAGCACCCTCCGGCACAGTTCAAGCTCCTACGAGCAGTACTTC.

In this sample, this clonotype turned up a few times. This chain uses TRBV4-3 with TRBJ2-7; 9 positions agree with TRBD2. Looked up from germline, CDR1 is LGHNA and CDR2 is YSLEER. The CDR3 consists of 17 residues. J gave up 7 bases and V 0 bases, and 13 bases lay outside the gene matches. CDR3 in amino acids: CASSQDPPGLALHEQYF. The CDR3 DNA sequence: TGCGCCAGCAGCCAAGATCCACCGGGACTAGCTCTACATGAGCAGTACTTC.

The sample holds a few counts of this clonotype. The V gene is TRBV5-6, the J gene TRBJ2-3, with D possibly being TRBD1 (6 bases). Trimming left V 4 bases short and J 3 bases short, with 15 bases between. CDR3 length equals 15 residues. The germline gives CDR1 SGHDT, CDR2 YYEEEE. As DNA, the CDR3 is TGTGCCAGCAGCCTGCAGGGGCTAGGGACAGATACGCAGTATTTT. This codes for CASSLQGLGTDTQYF.

The rearrangement joins TRBV20-1 to TRBJ2-1; no firm D call. Trimming cost V 6 bases and J 1 base, with 7 bases left between them. The CDR3 contains 12 residues. Germline CDR1 DFQATT, CDR2 SNEGSKA (reference sequence). DNA of the CDR3: TGCAGTGCGCCATTTTCCTACAATGAGCAGTTCTTC. This codes for CSAPFSYNEQFF.

This clonotype showed up many times. The chain recombines TRBV5-6 with TRBJ2-5; D gene ambiguous. There are 12 residues in the CDR3. Germline CDR1 is SGHDT and CDR2 is YYEEEE. V lost 2 bases to trimming and J lost 5 bases, with 7 bases between them. Here the CDR3 reads CASSFSGETQYF. The CDR3 DNA follows: TGTGCCAGCAGCTTTTCGGGTGAGACCCAGTACTTC.

In this sample, this clonotype turned up many times. The chain uses TRBV25-1 and TRBJ2-7; either TRBD1 or TRBD2 may fit D (6 bases each). The CDR3 spans 14 residues. Germline V gene sequence: CDR1 MGHDK, CDR2 SYGVNS. Trimming pared 1 base from V and 5 bases from J, leaving 12 bases between. DNA for the CDR3: TGTGCCAGCAGTGAATTAGGAGGGGGTGACGAGCAGTACTTC. Its protein is CASSELGGGDEQYF.

On this clonotype: The junction does not match germline at one end; this may be a read error. The CDR3 spells CASSETGTGGITGHSSF. The CDR3 DNA is TGTGCCAGCAGCGAGACCGGGACAGGGGGCATTACCGGCCACTCTTCATTC. The chain employs TRBV9 and TRBJ2-5, with TRBD1 matching over 12 bases. The V gene's germline CDR1 is SGDLS and CDR2 YYNGEE. CDR3 length: 17 amino acids.